This T cell receptor beta chain was documented in a study of T cell repertoires in cytomegalovirus infection. Study-level information: Evidence of both CMV infection and a matching HLA type came from public TCR beta signatures.

TCRdb fed the reads into MiXCR, producing one record per CDR3 protein. The table has around 300,000 distinct CDR3 sequences, around 25% seen once. Study results and limitations: Ex vivo, HLA-C-restricted CMV-specific TCR beta clonotypes prevailed over the rest of the response. Cumulative public TCR beta family frequency identified carriers of CMV plus the relevant HLA.

Looked up from germline, CDR1 is SGHVS and CDR2 is FNYEAQ. The V segment lost 2 bases and the J segment 4 bases; nucleotides outside the gene matches: 6. There are 16 residues in the CDR3. This clonotype was counted only a few times. No antigen is known for it. This specimen consisted of cultured PBMCs, obtained from culture after CMV antigen stimulation. J is TRBJ2-2 and V is TRBV7-6; 8 nucleotides align to TRBD1. The sequence derives from a human donor in good health (CMV status not recorded). Some clones in this sample may be carry-over from other donors' samples. The DNA of the CDR3 is TGTGCCAGCAGCTTACAGGGGGCGCTGGGCACCGGGGAGCTGTTTTTT. Translation gives CASSLQGALGTGELFF.